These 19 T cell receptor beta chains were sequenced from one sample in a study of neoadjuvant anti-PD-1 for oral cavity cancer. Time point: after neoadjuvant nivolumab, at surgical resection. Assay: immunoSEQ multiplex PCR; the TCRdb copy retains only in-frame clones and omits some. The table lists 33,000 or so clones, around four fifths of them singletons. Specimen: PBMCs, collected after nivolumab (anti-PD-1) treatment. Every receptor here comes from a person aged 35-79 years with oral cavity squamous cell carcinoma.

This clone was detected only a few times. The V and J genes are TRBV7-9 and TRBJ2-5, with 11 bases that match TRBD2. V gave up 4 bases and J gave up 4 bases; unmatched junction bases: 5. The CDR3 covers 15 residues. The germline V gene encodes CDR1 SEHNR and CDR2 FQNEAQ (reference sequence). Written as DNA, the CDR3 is TGTGCCAGCAGCTATAGCGGGGGGGCTGGAGAGACCCAGTACTTC. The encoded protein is CASSYSGGAGETQYF.

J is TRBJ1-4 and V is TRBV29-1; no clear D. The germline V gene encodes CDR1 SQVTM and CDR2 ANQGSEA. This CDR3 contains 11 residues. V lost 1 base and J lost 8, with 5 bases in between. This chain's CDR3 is CSVEVGEKLFF. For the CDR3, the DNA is TGCAGCGTTGAAGTTGGCGAAAAACTGTTTTTT.

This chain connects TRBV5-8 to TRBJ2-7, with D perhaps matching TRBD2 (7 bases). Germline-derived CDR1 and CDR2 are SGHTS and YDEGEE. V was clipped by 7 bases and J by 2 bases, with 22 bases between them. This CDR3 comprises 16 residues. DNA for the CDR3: TGTGCCAGCTTAACCCTAGGGGGGGCGATTGCCTACGAGCAGTACTTC. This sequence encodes CASLTLGGAIAYEQYF.

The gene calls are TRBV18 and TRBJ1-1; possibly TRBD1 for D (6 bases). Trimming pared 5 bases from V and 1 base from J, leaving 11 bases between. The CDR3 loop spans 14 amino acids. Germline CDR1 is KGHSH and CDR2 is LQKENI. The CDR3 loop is CASSAGVQNTEAFF. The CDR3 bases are TGTGCCAGCTCAGCAGGGGTACAGAACACTGAAGCTTTCTTT.

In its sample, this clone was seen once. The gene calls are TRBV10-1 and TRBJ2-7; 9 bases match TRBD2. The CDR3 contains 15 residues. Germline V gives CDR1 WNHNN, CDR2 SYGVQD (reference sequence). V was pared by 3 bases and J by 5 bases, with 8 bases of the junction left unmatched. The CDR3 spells CASSEPSGGRDEQYF. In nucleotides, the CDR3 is TGCGCCAGCAGTGAACCGAGCGGGGGGAGGGACGAGCAGTACTTC.

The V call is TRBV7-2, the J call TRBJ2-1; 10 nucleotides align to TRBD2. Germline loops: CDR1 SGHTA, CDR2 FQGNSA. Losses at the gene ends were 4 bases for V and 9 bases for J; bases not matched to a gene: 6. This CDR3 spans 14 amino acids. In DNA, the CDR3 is TGTGCCAGCAGCTCAGCGGGGGGGCCGGCTGAGCAGTTCTTC. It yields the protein CASSSAGGPAEQFF.

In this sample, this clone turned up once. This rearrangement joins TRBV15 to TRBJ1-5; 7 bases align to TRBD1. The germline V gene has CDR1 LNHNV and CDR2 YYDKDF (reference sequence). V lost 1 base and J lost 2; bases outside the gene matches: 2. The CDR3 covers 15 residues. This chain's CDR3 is CATSRGTGRNQPQHF. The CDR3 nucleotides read TGTGCCACCAGCAGAGGGACAGGCCGCAATCAGCCCCAGCATTTT.

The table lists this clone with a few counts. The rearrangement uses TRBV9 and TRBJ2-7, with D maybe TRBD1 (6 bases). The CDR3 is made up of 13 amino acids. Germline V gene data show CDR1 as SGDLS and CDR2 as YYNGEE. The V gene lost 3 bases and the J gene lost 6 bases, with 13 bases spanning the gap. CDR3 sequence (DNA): TGTGCCAGCAGCGATAACAGGGTCGGCGAGCAGTACTTC. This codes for CASSDNRVGEQYF. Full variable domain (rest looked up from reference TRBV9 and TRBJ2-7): DSGVTQTPKHLITATGQRVTLRCSPRSGDLSVYWYQQSLDQGLQFLIQYYNGEERAKGNILERFSAQQFPDLHSELNLSSLELGDSALYFCASSDNRVGEQYFGPGTRLTVT.

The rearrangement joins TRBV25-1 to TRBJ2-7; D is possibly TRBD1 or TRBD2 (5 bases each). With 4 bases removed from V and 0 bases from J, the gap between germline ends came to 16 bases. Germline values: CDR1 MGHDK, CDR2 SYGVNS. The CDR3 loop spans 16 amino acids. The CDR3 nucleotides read TGTGCCAGCAGTGGCCGCCGGGGCCCGAGCTCCTACGAGCAGTACTTC. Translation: CASSGRRGPSSYEQYF.

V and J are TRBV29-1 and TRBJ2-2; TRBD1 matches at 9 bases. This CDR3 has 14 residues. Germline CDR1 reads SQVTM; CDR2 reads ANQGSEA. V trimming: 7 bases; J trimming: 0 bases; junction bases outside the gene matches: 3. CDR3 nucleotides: TGCAGCGCCCGACAGGGGGCGAACACCGGGGAGCTGTTTTTT. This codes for CSARQGANTGELFF.

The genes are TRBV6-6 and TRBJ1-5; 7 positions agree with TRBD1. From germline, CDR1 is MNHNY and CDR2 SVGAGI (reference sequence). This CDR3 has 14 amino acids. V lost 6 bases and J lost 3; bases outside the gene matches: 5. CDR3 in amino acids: CASRNRGDNQPQHF. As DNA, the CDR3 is TGTGCCAGCAGAAACAGGGGAGACAATCAGCCCCAGCATTTT.

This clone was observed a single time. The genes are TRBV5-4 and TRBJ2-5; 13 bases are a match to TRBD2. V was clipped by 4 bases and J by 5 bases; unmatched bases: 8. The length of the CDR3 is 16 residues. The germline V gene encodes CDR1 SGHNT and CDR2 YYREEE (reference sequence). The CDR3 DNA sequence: TGTGCCAGCAGCCAGGGGACTAGCGGGGCGGGGGAGACCCAGTACTTC. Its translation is CASSQGTSGAGETQYF.

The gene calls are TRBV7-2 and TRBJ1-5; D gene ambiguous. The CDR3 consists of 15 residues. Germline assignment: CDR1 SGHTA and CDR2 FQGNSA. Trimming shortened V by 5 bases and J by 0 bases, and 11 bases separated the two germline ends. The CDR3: CASSVRVNSNQPQHF. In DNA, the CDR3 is TGTGCCAGCAGCGTAAGGGTGAATAGCAATCAGCCCCAGCATTTT.

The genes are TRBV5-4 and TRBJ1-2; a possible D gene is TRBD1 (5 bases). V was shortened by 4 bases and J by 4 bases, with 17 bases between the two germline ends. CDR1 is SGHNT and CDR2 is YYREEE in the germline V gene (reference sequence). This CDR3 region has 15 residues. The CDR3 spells CASSVRGEGSYGYTF. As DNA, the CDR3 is TGTGCCAGCAGCGTTAGAGGGGAGGGTTCCTATGGCTACACCTTC.

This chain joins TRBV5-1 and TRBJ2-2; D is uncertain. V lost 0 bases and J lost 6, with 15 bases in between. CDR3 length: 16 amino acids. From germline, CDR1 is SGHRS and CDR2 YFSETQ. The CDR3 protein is CASSLGGAGASGELFF. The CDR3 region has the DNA TGCGCCAGCAGCTTGGGTGGCGCAGGCGCTTCCGGGGAGCTGTTTTTT.

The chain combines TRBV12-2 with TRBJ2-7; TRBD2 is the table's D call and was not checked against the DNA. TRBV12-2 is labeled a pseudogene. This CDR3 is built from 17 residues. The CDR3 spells CASRLVNIDTGAYEQYF. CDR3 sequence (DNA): TGTGCAAGTCGCCTTGTAAATATAGACACGGGGGCCTACGAGCAGTACTTC.

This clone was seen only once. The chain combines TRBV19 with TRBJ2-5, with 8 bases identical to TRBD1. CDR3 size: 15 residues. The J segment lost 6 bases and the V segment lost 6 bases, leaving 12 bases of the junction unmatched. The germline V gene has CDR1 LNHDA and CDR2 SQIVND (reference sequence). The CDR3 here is CASSPGQEVRKTQYF. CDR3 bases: TGTGCCAGTAGCCCGGGACAGGAGGTTAGGAAGACCCAGTACTTC. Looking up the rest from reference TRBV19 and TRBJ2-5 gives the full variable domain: DGGITQSPKYLFRKEGQNVTLSCEQNLNHDAMYWYRQDPGQGLRLIYYSQIVNDFQKGDIAEGYSVSREKKESFPLTVTSAQKNPTAFYLCASSPGQEVRKTQYFGPGTRLLVL.

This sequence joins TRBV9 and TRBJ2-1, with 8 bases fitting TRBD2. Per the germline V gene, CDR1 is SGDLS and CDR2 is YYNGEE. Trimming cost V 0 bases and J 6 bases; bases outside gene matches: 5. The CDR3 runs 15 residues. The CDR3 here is CASSVAGGPLNEQFF. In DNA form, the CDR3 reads TGTGCCAGCAGCGTAGCGGGGGGGCCTCTCAATGAGCAGTTCTTC.

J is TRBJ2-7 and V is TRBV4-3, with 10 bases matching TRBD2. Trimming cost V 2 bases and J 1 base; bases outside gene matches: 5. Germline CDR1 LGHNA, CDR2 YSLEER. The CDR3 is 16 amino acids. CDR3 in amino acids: CASSQLAGVPSYEQYF. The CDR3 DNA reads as TGCGCCAGCAGCCAACTAGCGGGGGTTCCTTCCTACGAGCAGTACTTC.